Sequencing of this T cell receptor beta chain was carried out in a study of T cells in Graves' hyperthyroidism and ophthalmopathy. At least ten counts were recorded for this clonotype. Its specificity is not known. Findings and caveats of the study: Within blood appeared most thyroid clonotypes that had expanded above 0.001. From stable hyperthyroidism, ophthalmopathy was set apart by a 13 V-J model.

Germline CDR1 and CDR2: SNHLY and FYNNEI. V shed 9 bases, J shed 8 bases, and the junction held 8 bases outside the gene matches. This CDR3 comprises 13 residues. RNA transcripts gave rise to amplified TCR beta CDR3 regions. The study used the HTBI primer set for a first-round RT-PCR of the TCR CDR3. Via MiXCR, TCRdb re-called the multiplex PCR reads, giving one row per CDR3 protein. The data hold a few hundred thousand distinct CDR3 sequences, with around 18% observed a single time. The study enrolled patients aged 18 to 65 with newly diagnosed hyperthyroidism of under 2 months' duration. Clinical symptoms, serum thyroxine and TRAb, thyroid ultrasound and orbital computed tomography were used for the diagnoses.

The specimen sequenced was blood. This receptor was identified in a man aged 35 to 55 with Graves' hyperthyroidism. The J gene is TRBJ1-2, the V gene TRBV2; 11 bases match TRBD1. CDR3 nucleotides: TGTGCCAGTCGGGACAGGGGGATTTTGGGCTACACCTTC. Translating it yields CASRDRGILGYTF.